One and the same sample provided the 27 T cell receptor beta chains below, sequenced in a study of blood T cell repertoires in COVID-19. The method was immunoSEQ multiplex PCR; TCRdb's version includes in-frame clones alone and lacks a portion of them. This table has 250,000 to 300,000 clones, roughly 89% appearing once. Sample: peripheral blood. The receptors shown here come from an older woman with COVID-19, enrolled during active disease.

The count of this clone is one. The chain combines TRBV11-3 with TRBJ2-7; 9 nucleotides agree with TRBD1. Per germline, CDR1 SGHNT and CDR2 YENEEA. The J segment lost 2 bases and the V segment lost 0 bases, leaving 5 bases of the junction unmatched. The CDR3 runs to 16 residues. Here the CDR3 reads CASSLDSGTGTYEQYF. The CDR3 coding sequence is TGTGCCAGCAGCTTAGACTCCGGGACAGGGACCTACGAGCAGTACTTC.

The V and J genes are TRBV30 and TRBJ1-1; D might be TRBD1 (6 bases). This CDR3 has 13 amino acids. CDR1 and CDR2 (germline): GTSNPN, SVGIG (reference sequence). Trimming took off 5 bases at V and 2 bases at J, with 12 bases between the two ends. CDR3 sequence: CAWEDSPNTEAFF. The CDR3 nucleotides are TGTGCCTGGGAGGACAGCCCTAACACTGAAGCTTTCTTT.

This sequence joins TRBV14 and TRBJ1-1; TRBD1 matches 7 bases. The trim removed 4 bases at V and 1 base at J, leaving 0 bases unmatched. Per germline, CDR1 SGHDN and CDR2 FVKESK. This CDR3 spans 13 amino acids. The DNA of the CDR3 is TGTGCCAGCAGCCGACAGGGGAACACTGAAGCTTTCTTT. Protein: CASSRQGNTEAFF.

The chain uses TRBV19 and TRBJ1-2; possibly TRBD1 for D (5 bases). Between the trimmed V and J ends, which lost 5 bases and 6 bases, there was a span of 13 bases. Germline CDR1 LNHDA, CDR2 SQIVND (reference sequence). This CDR3 is built from 13 residues. The CDR3 DNA reads as TGTGCCAGTAGTGGGGGAGGCCTGGATGGCTACACCTTC. It yields the protein CASSGGGLDGYTF.

This clone showed up just once. This sequence joins TRBV9 and TRBJ1-4; possibly TRBD1 for D (6 bases). V lost 5 bases, J lost 2 bases, and 10 bases lay in between. CDR1 SGDLS and CDR2 YYNGEE come from the germline V gene. The CDR3 spans 14 residues. CDR3 residues: CASSIRGTNEKLFF. The DNA of the CDR3 is TGTGCCAGCAGTATTAGGGGGACTAATGAAAAACTGTTTTTT.

This rearrangement joins TRBV27 to TRBJ1-1; D ambiguous. The germline V gene encodes CDR1 MNHEY and CDR2 SMNVEV (reference sequence). The ends were cut back, 4 bases at V and 0 bases at J, with 9 bases in the middle. CDR3 size: 14 residues. CDR3: CASSSTALNTEAFF. For the CDR3, the DNA is TGTGCCAGCAGTTCCACAGCCTTGAACACTGAAGCTTTCTTT.

This clone showed up just once. J is TRBJ2-1 and V is TRBV7-9; D is perhaps TRBD1 (6 bases). CDR1 is SEHNR, CDR2 FQNEAQ, per germline (reference sequence). This CDR3 region has 14 residues. The ends were cut back, 2 bases at V and 3 bases at J, with 8 bases in the middle. CDR3 DNA: TGTGCCAGCAGCTTACTGGACAGCTACAATGAGCAGTTCTTC. Its translation is CASSLLDSYNEQFF.

The CDR3 DNA follows: TGTGCCAGCAGCTTATTTACTAGCGGGGGGGCCATGGATACGCAGTATTTT. Its protein is CASSLFTSGGAMDTQYF. V and J are TRBV7-6 and TRBJ2-3; 13 bases agree with TRBD2. The V gene's germline CDR1 is SGHVS and CDR2 FNYEAQ. Trimming at V came to 2 bases and at J to 6 bases, leaving 8 bases not matched to a gene. This CDR3 is 17 amino acids long.

This clone was seen more than once but under ten times. J is TRBJ1-1 and V is TRBV7-3, with 7 bases identical to TRBD1. After removal of 6 bases from V and 5 bases from J, the junction contained 9 bases not matched to a gene. Looked up from germline, CDR1 is SGHTA and CDR2 is FQGTGA. The CDR3 length is 14 residues. CDR3 in amino acids: CASSNTAGGTEAFF. The CDR3 DNA reads TGTGCCAGCAGTAATACGGCAGGGGGAACTGAAGCTTTCTTT. Drawing the rest from reference TRBV7-3 and TRBJ1-1, the complete variable domain is GAGVSQTPSNKVTEKGKYVELRCDPISGHTALYWYRQSLGQGPEFLIYFQGTGAADDSGLPNDRFFAVRPEGSVSTLKIQRTERGDSAVYLCASSNTAGGTEAFFGQGTRLTVV.

This chain uses TRBV6-2 or TRBV6-3 with TRBJ2-5, with unresolved D. From germline, CDR1 is MNHEY and CDR2 SVGEGT. The CDR3 loop spans 12 amino acids. Trimming removed 5 bases at V and 5 bases at J, with 9 bases between. CDR3: CASSLLSETQYF. DNA of the CDR3: TGTGCCAGCAGTCTCCTGTCTGAGACCCAGTACTTC.

The rearrangement links TRBV6-5 to TRBJ2-7; unclear D gene. Germline CDR1 and CDR2: MNHEY and SVGAGI. V lost 7 bases, J lost 2 bases, and 15 bases lay in between. This CDR3 spans 14 amino acids. The CDR3 sequence is CASIIGQVAYEQYF. The CDR3 coding sequence is TGTGCCAGCATCATTGGTCAGGTCGCCTACGAGCAGTACTTC.

The rearrangement joins TRBV12-3 or TRBV12-4 to TRBJ1-2; D gene unclear. The CDR3 sequence is 12 residues long. V shed 6 bases and J shed 6 bases, with 11 bases lying between them. Here the CDR3 DNA reads TGTGCCAGCAGGTCGGGAGGAAATGGCTACACCTTC. Protein product: CASRSGGNGYTF.

V usage is TRBV6-2 or TRBV6-3 and J usage is TRBJ2-3; TRBD2 aligns across 14 bases. V trimming: 6 bases; J trimming: 4 bases; junction bases outside the gene matches: 6. The CDR3 totals 16 residues. Germline loops: CDR1 MNHEY, CDR2 SVGEGT. Written as DNA, the CDR3 is TGTGCCAGCAGCGGGACTAGCGGGGGACGATCAGATACGCAGTATTTT. This translates into CASSGTSGGRSDTQYF.

The CDR3 loop is CASSLDSGTGEKLFF. CDR3 DNA: TGTGCCAGCAGCTTAGACTCCGGGACAGGGGAAAAACTGTTTTTT. This chain links TRBV7-2 with TRBJ1-4; 9 positions match TRBD1. The CDR3 sequence is 15 residues long. The germline CDR1 and CDR2 sequences are SGHTA and FQGNSA. The junction had 5 bases not matched to a gene; V was cut back by 1 base and J by 8 bases.

The chain combines TRBV6-1 with TRBJ1-2; D is ambiguous. The germline CDR1 and CDR2 sequences are MNHNS and SASEGT. This CDR3 has 14 residues. V lost 2 bases and J lost 6, with 13 bases in between. The CDR3 protein is CASSESPQVDGYTF. In DNA form, the CDR3 reads TGTGCCAGCAGTGAATCCCCCCAGGTTGATGGCTACACCTTC.

The chain is built from TRBV7-2 and TRBJ1-5; 9 nucleotides align to TRBD1. The CDR3 covers 16 residues. V was clipped by 1 base and J by 2 bases; unmatched bases: 3. Per the germline V gene, CDR1 is SGHTA and CDR2 is FQGNSA. This CDR3 is CASSLVGTGRNQPQHF. The CDR3 nucleotides read TGTGCCAGCAGCTTAGTTGGGACAGGGCGCAATCAGCCCCAGCATTTT.

V usage is TRBV7-3 and J usage is TRBJ2-5, with D possibly TRBD1 on 6 matching bases. Germline V gene lookup returns CDR1 SGHTA and CDR2 FQGTGA. This CDR3 comprises 15 residues. Trimming pared 5 bases from V and 2 bases from J, leaving 15 bases between. The CDR3 is CASSPGQTKQETQYF. The DNA for the CDR3 is TGTGCCAGCAGCCCAGGACAGACAAAACAAGAGACCCAGTACTTC.

The chain uses TRBV27 and TRBJ2-2, with D possibly TRBD1 on 5 matching bases. The germline V gene encodes CDR1 MNHEY and CDR2 SMNVEV (reference sequence). V lost 6 bases and J lost 1, with 9 bases in between. The CDR3 runs 14 residues. CDR3 in amino acids: CASRPQENTGELFF. The CDR3 DNA follows: TGTGCCAGCAGACCACAGGAGAACACCGGGGAGCTGTTTTTT.

The V gene is TRBV5-5, the J gene TRBJ1-2; 8 nucleotides align to TRBD1. The length of the CDR3 is 16 residues. The germline V gene has CDR1 SGHKS and CDR2 YYEKEE (reference sequence). V was pared by 4 bases and J by 0 bases, with 8 bases of the junction left unmatched. CDR3 DNA: TGTGCCAGCAGCGCGGGGACAGGCGAAGCTAACTATGGCTACACCTTC. It is translated as CASSAGTGEANYGYTF.

J is TRBJ2-7 and V is TRBV7-8; possibly TRBD2 for D (6 bases). Trimming left V 5 bases short and J 2 bases short, with 13 bases between. The germline CDR1 and CDR2 sequences are SGHVS and FQNEAQ. There are 14 residues in the CDR3. CDR3 sequence: CASSIVAEAYEQYF. The CDR3 nucleotides read TGTGCCAGCAGCATAGTAGCGGAAGCCTACGAGCAGTACTTC.

The CDR3 sequence: CASSEFDRGVETQYF. The CDR3, as DNA: TGTGCCAGCAGTGAATTCGACAGGGGGGTGGAGACCCAGTACTTC. The chain is built from TRBV6-1 and TRBJ2-5; 9 nucleotides align to TRBD1. Germline assignment: CDR1 MNHNS and CDR2 SASEGT. Germline trimming cut 2 bases from V and 5 bases from J; bases unmatched to any gene: 6. The CDR3 has 15 amino acids.

The V and J genes are TRBV10-3 and TRBJ2-3; 7 positions agree with TRBD2. This CDR3 is built from 14 residues. Losses at the gene ends were 3 bases for V and 0 bases for J; bases not matched to a gene: 0. CDR1 is ENHRY, CDR2 SYGVKD, per germline. CDR3 nucleotide sequence: TGTGCCATCAGTGACGGGGGGAGCACAGATACGCAGTATTTT. Translation gives CAISDGGSTDTQYF.

This chain connects TRBV7-3 to TRBJ1-1; TRBD1 matches at 8 bases. With V trimmed by 2 bases and J by 3 bases, 2 bases remained unmatched. Germline assignment: CDR1 SGHTA and CDR2 FQGTGA. There are 14 residues in the CDR3. This CDR3 is CASSLQGADTEAFF. The CDR3 region has the DNA TGTGCCAGCAGCTTACAGGGGGCTGACACTGAAGCTTTCTTT.

This chain links TRBV19 with TRBJ1-3; D is unclear. CDR3 length equals 17 residues. V gave up 3 bases and J gave up 0 bases, with 15 bases separating them. Germline-derived CDR1 and CDR2 are LNHDA and SQIVND (reference sequence). The CDR3 bases are TGTGCCAGTAGTATTGGTCGGGAGGCCTACTCTGGAAACACCATATATTTT. Translating gives CASSIGREAYSGNTIYF.

This chain links TRBV6-2 or TRBV6-3 with TRBJ2-5; 15 bases match TRBD2. V was pared by 5 bases and J by 6 bases, with 4 bases of the junction left unmatched. This CDR3 region has 15 residues. Per germline, CDR1 MNHEY and CDR2 SVGEGT. The CDR3 sequence: CASSGLAGGPQTQYF. The CDR3 DNA reads TGTGCCAGCAGTGGACTAGCGGGGGGGCCTCAGACCCAGTACTTC.

This chain links TRBV18 with TRBJ2-7; 11 positions match TRBD2. V shed 4 bases, J shed 6 bases, and the junction held 8 bases outside the gene matches. The CDR3 extends over 15 amino acids. Germline V gene sequence: CDR1 KGHSH, CDR2 LQKENI. For the CDR3, the DNA is TGTGCCAGCTCACGAACGGGACTAGCGGAGGGCGAGCAGTACTTC. This translates into CASSRTGLAEGEQYF. Filled out from reference TRBV18 and TRBJ2-7, the complete variable domain reads NAGVMQNPRHLVRRRGQEARLRCSPMKGHSHVYWYRQLPEEGLKFMVYLQKENIIDESGMPKERFSAEFPKEGPSILRIQQVVRGDSAAYFCASSRTGLAEGEQYFGPGTRLTVT.

The chain recombines TRBV25-1 with TRBJ1-2; the D gene is possibly TRBD1 (6 bases). Germline values: CDR1 MGHDK, CDR2 SYGVNS. V was cut by 6 bases and J by 6 bases, with 23 bases left in between. The CDR3 contains 16 residues. The CDR3 sequence is CASSPGGRGAMDGYTF. The CDR3 coding sequence is TGTGCCAGCAGCCCCGGTGGACGGGGGGCGATGGATGGCTACACCTTC.